Only one count was recorded for the clone carrying this T cell receptor (beta chain). The antigen remains undetermined. TCRdb reanalysed the 5' RACE reads using MiXCR and keeps one entry per CDR3 protein. The sample carries around 340,000 distinct CDR3 sequences, 15% recorded once. This entry is derived from a study of T-cell memory formation after mild COVID-19. Study conclusions and caveats: Pre-infection memory already had some responding clones, implying cross-reactive memory joined. Of the contracting clones, CD4+ ones lay mainly in CM and EM, and CD8+ ones in EMRA.

The source material was PBMCs or a T cell subset sorted from them (not recorded which). The receptor comes from a man aged 18 to 35 who had mild COVID-19 (a few samples of this study predate the infection). Cell type and time point are not known.

CDR3 in DNA: TGCAGTGGAGGAGGAGTCACGCAGTATTTT. Translating gives CSGGGVTQYF. The chain recombines TRBV20-1 with TRBJ2-3; perhaps TRBD2 as D (5 bases). This CDR3 is 10 amino acids long. Germline CDR1 reads DFQATT; CDR2 reads SNEGSKA (reference sequence). With 7 bases removed from V and 9 bases from J, the gap between germline ends came to 11 bases.